This T cell receptor (beta chain) was captured in a study of shared clonotypes between healthy human individuals. Regarding the study as a whole: For naive CD4 cells, approximately 4.8% of clonotypes were shared across a handful of donors. Estimated richness was generally greater in naive than memory subsets.

Selected positively for CCR7 and CD45RO-negative, naive CD8 cells excluded terminally differentiated effector memory CD45RA+ cells. Every donor, a Caucasian adult, lived in Nashville, Tennessee. Trimming removed 3 bases from V and 8 bases from J, with 7 bases in between. From germline, CDR1 is SEHNR and CDR2 FQNEAQ (reference sequence). The CDR3 totals 12 residues. Details on this clone: Antigen specificity is unknown.

Data came from immunoSEQ multiplex PCR; TCRdb stores just in-frame clones and leaves some out. The data contain more than 500,000 clones, about 95% of them seen just once; the ten biggest clones take up over 0.095%. J is TRBJ2-2 and V is TRBV7-9; D is uncertain. The clonotype originates from a woman aged 25 to 39 in good health. The sequenced sample consisted of naive CD8+ T cells sorted from blood. The CDR3 sequence is CASSLSGGELFF. CDR3 in DNA: TGTGCCAGCAGCTTGAGTGGAGGGGAGCTGTTTTTT. Drawing the rest from reference TRBV7-9 and TRBJ2-2, the complete variable domain is DTGVSQNPRHKITKRGQNVTFRCDPISEHNRLYWYRQTLGQGPEFLTYFQNEAQLEKSRLLSDRFSAERPKGSFSTLEIQRTEQGDSAMYLCASSLSGGELFFGEGSRLTVL.